This T cell receptor beta chain emerged from a study of T cell responses to AZD1222 COVID-19 vaccine. Across the whole study: Pooled in the analysis were second doses at about 4 or about 12 weeks. Study-level results: The study reported that nearly half of spike-specific TCRs target unmutated variant regions. There were mostly white British donors and more females than males, and clonal diversity was possibly underestimated. CD4 TCRs linked to vaccination spanned spike, dominating at 160-218 and 743-854.

Points on this clone: No antigen is known for it.

With V trimmed by 9 bases and J by 4 bases, 2 bases remained unmatched. The CDR3 covers 12 residues. This table comes from immunoSEQ multiplex PCR, and its TCRdb copy is limited to in-frame clones, with some not included. The repertoire has 100,000 to 150,000 clones, about 90% of them found once; the top ten carry approximately 5.1%. Specimen: peripheral blood, collected on day 0 of AZD1222 vaccination. This sequence was found in an adult in good health. This sequence joins TRBV12-3 or TRBV12-4 and TRBJ1-2; TRBD1 matches 10 bases. The CDR3 DNA reads as TGTGCCAGTAGGACAGGGGGCTATGGCTACACCTTC. It codes for CASRTGGYGYTF.